Presented here are 5 T cell receptor beta chains from one specimen sequenced in a study of blood T cell repertoires in COVID-19. Profiling relied on immunoSEQ multiplex PCR, and the TCRdb table lists in-frame clones only, not all of them. The sample has about 70,000 clones, 79% seen once; the top ten hold about 6%. The sequenced material came from peripheral blood. The receptors were sampled from a woman aged 60-75 years with acute or convalescent COVID-19.

The genes are TRBV2 and TRBJ2-7, with 7 nucleotides matching TRBD2. This CDR3 spans 13 amino acids. Unmatched junction bases numbered 2, after V lost 6 bases and J lost 0 bases. Looked up from germline, CDR1 is SNHLY and CDR2 is FYNNEI. The CDR3 loop is CASRGGSSYEQYF. CDR3 DNA: TGTGCCAGCAGGGGCGGGAGCTCCTACGAGCAGTACTTC.

V and J are TRBV2 and TRBJ2-7, with D perhaps matching TRBD1 (5 bases). The V gene lost 2 bases and the J gene lost 5 bases, with 16 bases spanning the gap. Germline V gene sequence: CDR1 SNHLY, CDR2 FYNNEI. The CDR3 covers 15 residues. CDR3 bases: TGTGCCAGCAGTGAAAGCACCCCAGGGTACGACGAGCAGTACTTC. This gives the protein CASSESTPGYDEQYF.

This clone was seen a few times. The V call is TRBV7-9, the J call TRBJ2-7; tentative D call: TRBD1 (7 bases). CDR3 length: 16 residues. The V end lost 10 bases, the J end lost 1 base, and 23 bases lay between the germline ends. Germline CDR1 is SEHNR and CDR2 is FQNEAQ (reference sequence). The CDR3 protein is CATTPEAGQPSYEQYF. The CDR3 nucleotides read TGTGCCACGACCCCAGAGGCGGGACAGCCGTCCTACGAGCAGTACTTC.

V and J are TRBV27 and TRBJ2-7, with 7 nucleotides matching TRBD1. Germline-derived CDR1 and CDR2 are MNHEY and SMNVEV (reference sequence). This CDR3 has 13 amino acids. J was trimmed by 1 base and V by 11 bases; bases with no gene match: 8. The CDR3 loop is CACRRGPSYEQYF. The CDR3 DNA sequence: TGTGCCTGCCGAAGGGGGCCGTCCTACGAGCAGTACTTC.

V is TRBV6-4 and J is TRBJ2-3; 8 bases align to TRBD1. The germline gives CDR1 MRHNA, CDR2 SNTAGT. The ends lost 3 bases at V and 1 base at J; junction bases unmatched: 3. The CDR3 extends over 15 amino acids. The CDR3 spells CASSESTGGTDTQYF. In DNA, the CDR3 is TGTGCCAGCAGTGAGTCGACAGGGGGCACAGATACGCAGTATTTT.